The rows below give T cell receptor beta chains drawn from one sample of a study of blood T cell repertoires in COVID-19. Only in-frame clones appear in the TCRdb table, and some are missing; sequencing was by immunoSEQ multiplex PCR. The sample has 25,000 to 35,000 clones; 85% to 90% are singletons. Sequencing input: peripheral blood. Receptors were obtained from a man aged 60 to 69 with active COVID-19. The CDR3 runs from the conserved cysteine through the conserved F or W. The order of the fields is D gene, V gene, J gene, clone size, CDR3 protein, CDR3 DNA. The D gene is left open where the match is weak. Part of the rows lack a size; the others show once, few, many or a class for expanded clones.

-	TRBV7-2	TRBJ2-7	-	CASSEPGHGSYEQYF	TGTGCCAGCAGCGAACCGGGACACGGCTCCTACGAGCAGTACTTC
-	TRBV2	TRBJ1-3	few	CASSPFPVRVFGNTIYF	TGTGCCAGCAGCCCCTTCCCGGTACGGGTCTTTGGAAACACCATATATTTT
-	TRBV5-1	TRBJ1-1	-	CASSAQNGATEAFF	TGCGCCAGCAGCGCGCAAAACGGTGCCACTGAAGCTTTCTTT
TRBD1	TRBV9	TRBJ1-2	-	CASSVATGGQGGGYTF	TGTGCCAGCAGCGTAGCTACGGGGGGACAGGGAGGAGGCTACACCTTC
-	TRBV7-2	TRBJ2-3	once	CASSLGGGGGTDTQYF	TGTGCCAGCAGCTTAGGTGGAGGGGGGGGCACAGATACGCAGTATTTT
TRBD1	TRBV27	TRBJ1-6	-	CASSRRQGAVGTPLHF	TGTGCCAGCAGCCGACGACAGGGAGCGGTGGGGACACCCCTCCACTTT
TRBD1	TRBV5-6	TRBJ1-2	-	CASSPWTGRAGSGYTF	TGTGCCAGCAGCCCATGGACAGGGCGGGCGGGAAGTGGCTACACCTTT
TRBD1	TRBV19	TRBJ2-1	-	CASSLRQGNNEQFF	TGTGCCAGTAGTCTTAGACAGGGAAACAATGAGCAGTTCTTC
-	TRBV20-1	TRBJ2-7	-	CSARGPYEQYF	TGCAGTGCTAGGGGGCCCTACGAGCAGTACTTC
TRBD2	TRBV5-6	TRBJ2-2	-	CASSLLLAGNTGELFF	TGTGCCAGCAGCTTGCTGCTAGCGGGGAACACCGGGGAGCTGTTTTTT
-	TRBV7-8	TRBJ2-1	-	CASSFQTRNYNEQFF	TGTGCCAGCAGCTTTCAGACACGGAATTACAATGAGCAGTTCTTC
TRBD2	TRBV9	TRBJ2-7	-	CASSPRTSGGYEQYF	TGTGCCAGCAGCCCACGGACTAGCGGGGGCTACGAGCAGTACTTC
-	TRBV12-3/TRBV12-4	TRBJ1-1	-	CASSLPGRTEAFF	TGTGCCAGCAGTTTACCGGGTCGCACTGAAGCTTTCTTT
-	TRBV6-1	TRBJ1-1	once	CASSEAPLRGVSTEAFF	TGTGCCAGCAGTGAAGCGCCCTTACGGGGAGTGAGTACTGAAGCTTTCTTT
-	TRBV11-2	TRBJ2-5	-	CASSLGGEDYQETQYF	TGTGCCAGCAGCTTAGGGGGGGAGGACTACCAAGAGACCCAGTACTTC
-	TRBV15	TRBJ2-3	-	CATSRDNTDTQYF	TGTGCCACCAGCAGAGACAACACGGATACGCAGTATTTT
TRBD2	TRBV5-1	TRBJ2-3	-	CASSTRGSGGFTDTQYF	TGCGCCAGCAGCACCCGGGGTAGCGGGGGGTTCACAGATACGCAGTATTTT
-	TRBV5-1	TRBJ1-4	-	CASSPGAPNEKLFF	TGCGCCAGCAGCCCGGGTGCGCCTAATGAAAAACTGTTTTTT
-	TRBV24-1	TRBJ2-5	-	CATSESGRRGGQETQYF	TGTGCCACCAGTGAATCCGGCAGGAGGGGGGGCCAAGAGACCCAGTACTTC
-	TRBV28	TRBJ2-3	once	CASREGRPLDTQYF	TGTGCCAGCAGGGAGGGGCGGCCCCTAGATACGCAGTATTTT
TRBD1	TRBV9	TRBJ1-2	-	CASSVGQVHYGYTF	TGTGCCAGCAGCGTGGGACAGGTACACTATGGCTACACCTTC
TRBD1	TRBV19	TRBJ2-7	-	CASSIGTGDLEQYF	TGTGCCAGTAGTATCGGGACAGGGGATCTGGAGCAGTACTTC
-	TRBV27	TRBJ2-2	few	CASSFRGAVAGELFF	TGTGCCAGCAGTTTCCGGGGGGCGGTGGCCGGGGAGCTGTTTTTT
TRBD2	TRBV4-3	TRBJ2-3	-	CASSQSATSGGKTDTQYF	TGCGCCAGCAGCCAATCGGCAACTAGCGGGGGGAAAACAGATACGCAGTATTTT
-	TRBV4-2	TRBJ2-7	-	CASSPGSYEQYF	TGTGCCAGCAGCCCCGGGAGCTACGAGCAGTACTTC
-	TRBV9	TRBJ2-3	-	CASTFSGGWTDTQYF	TGTGCCAGCACCTTTAGTGGGGGGTGGACAGATACGCAGTATTTT
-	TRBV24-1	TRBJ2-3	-	CATKASGTDTQYF	TGTGCCACCAAGGCTAGCGGCACAGATACGCAGTATTTT
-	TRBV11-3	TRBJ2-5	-	CASSLARETQYF	TGTGCCAGCAGCTTAGCTCGGGAGACCCAGTACTTC
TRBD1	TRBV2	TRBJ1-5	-	CASSDKDRGNQPQHF	TGTGCCAGCAGTGACAAGGACAGGGGCAATCAGCCCCAGCATTTT
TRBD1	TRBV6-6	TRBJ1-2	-	CASSSRDRGESGYTF	TGTGCCAGCAGCTCCAGGGACAGGGGCGAGAGCGGCTACACCTTC
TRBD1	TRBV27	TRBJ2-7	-	CASSSRQGPTYEQYF	TGTGCCAGCAGTTCCCGACAGGGGCCAACCTACGAGCAGTACTTC
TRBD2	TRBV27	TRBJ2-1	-	CASRLSSGVVNEQFF	TGTGCCAGCCGACTCTCTAGCGGGGTTGTGAATGAGCAGTTCTTC
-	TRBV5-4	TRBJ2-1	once	CASSLRTAFYNEQFF	TGTGCCAGCAGCCTGAGGACAGCGTTTTACAATGAGCAGTTCTTC
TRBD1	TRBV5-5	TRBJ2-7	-	CASSSSWDRGYEQYF	TGTGCCAGCAGCTCGTCCTGGGACAGGGGCTACGAGCAGTACTTC
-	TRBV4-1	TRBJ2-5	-	CASSQREFETQYF	TGCGCCAGCAGCCAGAGGGAATTTGAGACCCAGTACTTC
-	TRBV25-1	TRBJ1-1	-	CASSESEGLGTEAFF	TGTGCCAGCAGTGAGTCCGAGGGATTGGGCACTGAAGCTTTCTTT
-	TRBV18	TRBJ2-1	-	CASSPENEQFF	TGTGCCAGCTCACCGGAGAATGAGCAGTTCTTC
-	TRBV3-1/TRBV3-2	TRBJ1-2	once	CASSQGTNGYTF	TGTGCCAGCAGCCAGGGGACTAATGGCTACACCTTC
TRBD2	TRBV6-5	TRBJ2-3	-	CASSYRGGTSTDTQYF	TGTGCCAGCAGTTACCGGGGGGGAACTAGCACAGATACGCAGTATTTT